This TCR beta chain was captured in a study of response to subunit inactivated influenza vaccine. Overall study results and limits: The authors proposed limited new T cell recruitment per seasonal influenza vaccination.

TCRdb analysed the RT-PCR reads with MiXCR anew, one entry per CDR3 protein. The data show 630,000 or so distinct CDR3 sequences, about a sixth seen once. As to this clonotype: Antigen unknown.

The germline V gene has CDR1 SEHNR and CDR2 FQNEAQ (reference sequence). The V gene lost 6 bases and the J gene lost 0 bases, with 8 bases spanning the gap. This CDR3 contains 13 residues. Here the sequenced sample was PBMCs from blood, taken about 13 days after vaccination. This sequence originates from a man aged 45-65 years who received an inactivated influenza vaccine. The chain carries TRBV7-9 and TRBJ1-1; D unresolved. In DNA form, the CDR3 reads TGTGCCAGCAGAGATCTCGTGAACACTGAAGCTTTCTTT. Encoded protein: CASRDLVNTEAFF.